What follows are 23 T cell receptor beta chains derived from one specimen sequenced in a study of blood T cell repertoires in COVID-19. This table comes from immunoSEQ multiplex PCR, and its TCRdb copy is limited to in-frame clones, with some not included. The table shows under 250,000 clones, with roughly 84% occurring only once. Input material: peripheral blood. These receptors were collected from a woman aged 55-75 years with acute or convalescent COVID-19.

This clone came up a few times. This chain joins TRBV5-1 and TRBJ1-1; TRBD1 matches 8 bases. Germline trimming cut 4 bases from V and 10 bases from J; bases unmatched to any gene: 9. This CDR3 spans 13 amino acids. Germline loops: CDR1 SGHRS, CDR2 YFSETQ. CDR3 in amino acids: CASSIAGGFGAFF. The CDR3 nucleotides are TGCGCCAGCAGCATTGCAGGGGGCTTTGGAGCTTTCTTT.

This rearrangement joins TRBV7-9 to TRBJ1-4; TRBD1 might be the D (6 bases). Trimming left V 3 bases short and J 6 bases short, with 14 bases between. The CDR3 length is 15 residues. Germline-derived CDR1 and CDR2 are SEHNR and FQNEAQ (reference sequence). The CDR3 here is CASSLRQGWDEKLFF. DNA of the CDR3: TGTGCCAGCAGCTTGCGCCAGGGGTGGGATGAAAAACTGTTTTTT.

V and J are TRBV7-9 and TRBJ2-7, with D perhaps matching TRBD1 (6 bases). Trimming cost V 5 bases and J 2 bases, with 22 bases left between them. This CDR3 spans 17 amino acids. Germline V gives CDR1 SEHNR, CDR2 FQNEAQ (reference sequence). CDR3 bases: TGTGCCAGCAGCCACCGCAGGGGCAGGGACCCTCCCTACGAGCAGTACTTC. Amino acids: CASSHRRGRDPPYEQYF.

The chain joins TRBV7-2 to TRBJ1-3, with D possibly matching TRBD1 (5 bases). V dropped 3 bases and J dropped 1 base, with 13 bases sitting between them. The CDR3 consists of 16 residues. CDR1 is SGHTA, CDR2 FQGNSA, per germline. The CDR3 is CASSFGTFESGNTIYF. CDR3 nucleotides: TGTGCCAGCAGCTTCGGGACTTTTGAATCTGGAAACACCATATATTTT.

The V gene is TRBV18, the J gene TRBJ1-2; the match to TRBD1 covers 8 bases. The CDR3 runs to 16 residues. Germline trimming cut 4 bases from V and 1 base from J; bases unmatched to any gene: 8. CDR1 and CDR2 (germline): KGHSH, LQKENI. The CDR3 sequence: CASSRSPDRVNYGYTF. DNA of the CDR3: TGTGCCAGCTCACGGTCCCCGGACAGGGTTAACTATGGCTACACCTTC.

In this sample, this clone turned up a few times. This CDR3 is also generated by other DNA sequences in the sample. V gene TRBV9 combines with J gene TRBJ1-2; 9 bases are a match to TRBD1. This CDR3 has 13 residues. The germline V gene has CDR1 SGDLS and CDR2 YYNGEE. Trimming took 4 bases from V and 8 from J; bases not matched to a gene: 6. CDR3 in DNA: TGTGCCAGCAGCCCTCGACAGGGGGAGGGCTACACCTTC. The encoded protein is CASSPRQGEGYTF.

This clone was observed a handful of times. The chain is built from TRBV10-3 and TRBJ1-1; perhaps TRBD1 as D (5 bases). Germline V gives CDR1 ENHRY, CDR2 SYGVKD. The V end was cut by 10 bases, the J end by 4 bases, with 10 bases between. The CDR3 is made up of 11 amino acids. DNA for the CDR3: TGTGCCAGCACTCAGGGCACTGAAGCTTTCTTT. Its protein is CASTQGTEAFF.

A single count supports this clone. The CDR3 loop is CASTAPTGEFYGYTF. DNA for the CDR3: TGCGCCAGCACCGCCCCGACAGGGGAGTTCTATGGCTACACCTTC. The chain combines TRBV10-1 with TRBJ1-2; 8 bases fit TRBD1. The V and J ends lost 7 bases and 4 bases, in that order; junction bases with no gene match: 11. Germline V CDR1 and CDR2: WNHNN, SYGVQD (reference sequence). The CDR3 consists of 15 residues.

The V and J genes are TRBV5-8 and TRBJ1-1, with 9 bases aligning to TRBD1. The V and J ends lost 0 bases and 1 base, in that order; junction bases with no gene match: 1. From germline, CDR1 is SGHTS and CDR2 YDEGEE. This CDR3 is built from 15 residues. CDR3 region: CASSLGDRENTEAFF. The CDR3 DNA reads as TGTGCCAGCAGCTTGGGGGACAGGGAGAACACTGAAGCTTTCTTT.

This clone appeared once. V and J are TRBV19 and TRBJ2-3; TRBD2 matches at 9 bases. Germline V gene sequence: CDR1 LNHDA, CDR2 SQIVND (reference sequence). The CDR3 is made up of 15 amino acids. V dropped 9 bases and J dropped 4; count of bases not matched to a gene: 11. CDR3 sequence: CASSIGTSPPDTQYF. CDR3 DNA sequence: TGTGCCAGCTCTATAGGGACTAGCCCACCAGATACGCAGTATTTT. Full variable domain (rest looked up from reference TRBV19 and TRBJ2-3): DGGITQSPKYLFRKEGQNVTLSCEQNLNHDAMYWYRQDPGQGLRLIYYSQIVNDFQKGDIAEGYSVSREKKESFPLTVTSAQKNPTAFYLCASSIGTSPPDTQYFGPGTRLTVL.

The chain uses TRBV7-8 and TRBJ1-5; TRBD1 might be the D (6 bases). The germline V and J ends were trimmed by 5 bases and 4 bases, with 24 bases remaining between them. The CDR3 totals 18 residues. Germline-derived CDR1 and CDR2 are SGHVS and FQNEAQ. This CDR3 is CASSPRPIGQLTNQPQHF. For the CDR3, the DNA is TGTGCCAGCAGCCCCAGACCCATTGGACAGTTAACAAATCAGCCCCAGCATTTT. Drawing the rest from reference TRBV7-8 and TRBJ1-5, the complete variable domain is GAGVSQSPRYKVAKRGQDVALRCDPISGHVSLFWYQQALGQGPEFLTYFQNEAQLDKSGLPSDRFFAERPEGSVSTLKIQRTQQEDSAVYLCASSPRPIGQLTNQPQHFGDGTRLSIL.

This clone was detected only once. The chain couples TRBV19 to TRBJ2-7, with D perhaps matching TRBD2 (5 bases). The CDR3 contains 15 residues. The germline CDR1 and CDR2 sequences are LNHDA and SQIVND (reference sequence). Trimming stripped 10 bases from V and 0 bases from J, with 19 bases between. This CDR3 reads CATQPRTGYSYEQYF. The CDR3 DNA reads as TGTGCCACCCAACCTAGAACGGGGTACTCCTACGAGCAGTACTTC.

This clone is a singleton in its sample. This chain joins TRBV18 and TRBJ1-1; 7 bases match TRBD1. Germline V CDR1 and CDR2: KGHSH, LQKENI. The CDR3 is made up of 15 amino acids. V was pared by 4 bases and J by 6 bases, with 11 bases of the junction left unmatched. Written as DNA, the CDR3 is TGTGCCAGCTCACTACAGGGGCCTCAAGACGCTGAAGCTTTCTTT. It encodes CASSLQGPQDAEAFF.

The chain uses TRBV6-5 and TRBJ1-2, with a possible D match to TRBD1 (6 bases). The ends were cut back, 7 bases at V and 5 bases at J, with 14 bases in the middle. The CDR3 length is 13 residues. Germline V gene data show CDR1 as MNHEY and CDR2 as SVGAGI. The CDR3: CASTGEYRYGYTF. Here the CDR3 DNA reads TGTGCCAGCACAGGGGAATATCGGTATGGCTACACCTTC.

The chain joins TRBV3-1 (or the pseudogene TRBV3-2) to TRBJ1-3; D unresolved. The V end lost 0 bases, the J end lost 1 base, and 13 bases lay between the germline ends. CDR1 LGHDT and CDR2 YNNKEL come from the germline V gene (reference sequence). The CDR3 loop spans 17 amino acids. DNA of the CDR3: TGTGCCAGCAGCCAAGATCCAGGCAACCCATCTGGAAACACCATATATTTT. Translation: CASSQDPGNPSGNTIYF.

This clone was counted a few times. The chain is built from TRBV4-3 and TRBJ1-1; TRBD1 is a possible D gene (5 bases). In germline, CDR1 is LGHNA, CDR2 YSLEER. V lost 1 base and J 1 base, leaving 13 bases between the germline ends. This CDR3 comprises 16 residues. The CDR3 DNA follows: TGCGCCAGCAGCCAAGGAGTAGGGGTGGCGAACACTGAAGCTTTCTTT. Its translation: CASSQGVGVANTEAFF.

This chain links TRBV5-6 with TRBJ2-3; D might be TRBD1 (5 bases). This CDR3 comprises 18 residues. Per the germline V gene, CDR1 is SGHDT and CDR2 is YYEEEE. V dropped 1 base and J dropped 2 bases, with 20 bases sitting between them. The CDR3 nucleotides read TGTGCCAGCAGCTTGTTGGGGCATCTCGATTTTTACACAGATACGCAGTATTTT. Translating it yields CASSLLGHLDFYTDTQYF.

V is TRBV5-6 and J is TRBJ1-1; 7 bases match TRBD1. Per germline, CDR1 SGHDT and CDR2 YYEEEE. This CDR3 has 16 amino acids. V lost 3 bases and J lost 0; bases outside the gene matches: 8. CDR3 residues: CASSWARTGMNTEAFF. CDR3 in DNA: TGTGCCAGCAGCTGGGCGAGGACAGGTATGAACACTGAAGCTTTCTTT.

This clone was recorded once. The chain links TRBV6-5 to TRBJ1-1; perhaps TRBD1 as D (5 bases). The CDR3 spans 16 residues. The V end lost 0 bases, the J end lost 1 base, and 12 bases lay between the germline ends. Germline-derived CDR1 and CDR2 are MNHEY and SVGAGI. In nucleotides, the CDR3 is TGTGCCAGCAGTTACTCGGGGCCAGGACGGAACACTGAAGCTTTCTTT. It codes for CASSYSGPGRNTEAFF.

The rearrangement links TRBV7-9 to TRBJ1-1; no firm D call. The germline gives CDR1 SEHNR, CDR2 FQNEAQ (reference sequence). The CDR3 has 16 amino acids. The V gene lost 4 bases and the J gene lost 6 bases, with 21 bases spanning the gap. The CDR3 is CASSSLRGGTRSEAFF. The DNA of the CDR3 is TGTGCCAGCAGCTCCCTCCGTGGAGGAACTCGCTCTGAAGCTTTCTTT.

This chain joins TRBV5-1 and TRBJ1-3, with a weak D call TRBD1 (5 bases). From germline, CDR1 is SGHRS and CDR2 YFSETQ. The CDR3 loop spans 17 amino acids. The V end was cut by 6 bases, the J end by 4 bases, with 23 bases between. CDR3 in amino acids: CASTSGQDPRLGNTIYF. The CDR3 DNA reads as TGCGCCAGCACGTCTGGACAAGACCCGCGTCTGGGAAACACCATATATTTT. The whole variable domain, filled in from reference TRBV5-1 and TRBJ1-3, reads KAGVTQTPRYLIKTRGQQVTLSCSPISGHRSVSWYQQTPGQGLQFLFEYFSETQRNKGNFPGRFSGRQFSNSRSEMNVSTLELGDSALYLCASTSGQDPRLGNTIYFGEGSWLTVV.

The chain recombines TRBV5-4 with TRBJ2-5, with 8 bases that match TRBD1. Germline V CDR1 and CDR2: SGHNT, YYREEE (reference sequence). The CDR3 runs to 13 residues. Unmatched junction bases numbered 5, after V lost 4 bases and J lost 6 bases. This CDR3 is CASSQDRGQTQYF. CDR3 coding DNA: TGTGCCAGCAGCCAAGACAGGGGCCAGACCCAGTACTTC.

This clone turned up a few times. The rearrangement uses TRBV19 and TRBJ1-6, with 8 positions matching TRBD1. From germline, CDR1 is LNHDA and CDR2 SQIVND (reference sequence). Germline trimming cut 6 bases from V and 0 bases from J; bases unmatched to any gene: 4. This CDR3 spans 16 amino acids. The CDR3 coding sequence is TGTGCCAGTAGAGAGGACAGGGCCTCCTATAATTCACCCCTCCACTTT. This codes for CASREDRASYNSPLHF. The full variable domain, with the rest looked up from reference TRBV19 and TRBJ1-6, is DGGITQSPKYLFRKEGQNVTLSCEQNLNHDAMYWYRQDPGQGLRLIYYSQIVNDFQKGDIAEGYSVSREKKESFPLTVTSAQKNPTAFYLCASREDRASYNSPLHFGNGTRLTVT.